This TCR beta chain was captured in a study of a mutant IDH1 vaccine in newly diagnosed glioma. Study in general: In some groups vaccination began 4-6 weeks post-radiotherapy; others received it with temozolomide.

Described time point: week 11, during vaccination. What each vaccine dose contained was 300 ug of mutant IDH1 20-mer peptide, accompanied by topical imiquimod. Note on this clone: The antigen remains undetermined.

Assay: immunoSEQ multiplex PCR; the TCRdb copy retains only in-frame clones and omits some. The sample has around 65,000 clones, roughly 80% seen once. This CDR3 comprises 14 residues. The germline V gene encodes CDR1 MNHEY and CDR2 SVGAGI. Trimming took 6 bases from V and 6 from J; bases not matched to a gene: 4. The TCR comes from a middle-aged man with glioma. The sample was PBMCs, taken from a glioma patient whose treatment included an IDH1 peptide vaccine. V gene TRBV6-5 combines with J gene TRBJ1-6; TRBD1 matches at 8 bases. The CDR3 nucleotides are TGTGCCAGCAGCCAGGGGGCTGGTAATTCACCCCTCCACTTT. It is translated as CASSQGAGNSPLHF.